This T cell receptor (beta chain) stems from a study of blood T cell repertoires in COVID-19. About the research overall: PBMCs, B-cell-depleted T cells, or T cells were the source of the cDNA or gDNA that made up the material.

CDR3 length: 15 residues. Losses at the gene ends were 2 bases for V and 5 bases for J; bases not matched to a gene: 7. Germline CDR1 reads MNHEY; CDR2 reads SVGAGI. Per the authors' pipeline: Researchers report that nucleated cell counts were estimated from reference gene primer amplification. Assay used: immunoSEQ multiplex PCR; TCRdb lists only in-frame clones, some missing. V, J and clone size are taken as reported in that table, and D and trimming were inferred from the DNA itself. Of 150,000 to 250,000 clones in the sample, about 93% are singletons; the top ten hold roughly 0.7%. This TCR derives from a man between 25 and 39 years old with COVID-19, enrolled during active disease. The V call is TRBV6-5, the J call TRBJ2-5; TRBD2 aligns across 8 bases. The source material was peripheral blood. CDR3 nucleotide sequence: TGTGCCAGCAGTTACGGCGGGGGGCGAGGGGAGACCCAGTACTTC. Its protein product is CASSYGGGRGETQYF.